Described below is a single T cell receptor beta chain sequence and its context. CDR1 is SGHTA, CDR2 FQGTGA, per germline. After removal of 1 base from V and 3 bases from J, the junction contained 8 bases not matched to a gene. The CDR3 runs 17 residues. These data originate in a study of shared clonotypes between healthy human individuals. Naive CD8 isolation took CD45RO-negative cells positively selected for CCR7 and excluded terminally differentiated effector memory CD45RA+ cells. TCRdb keeps only in-frame clones here, not all; method: immunoSEQ multiplex PCR. The sample lists about 2 million clones, roughly 95% occurring once.

The V gene is TRBV7-3, the J gene TRBJ1-5; 8 bases agree with TRBD1. Material for sequencing was naive CD8+ T cells sorted from blood. The TCR originated in a young man in good health. In DNA form, the CDR3 reads TGTGCCAGCAGCTTAATGGGTAGGGGACAGGTCAATCAGCCCCAGCATTTT. This translates into CASSLMGRGQVNQPQHF.